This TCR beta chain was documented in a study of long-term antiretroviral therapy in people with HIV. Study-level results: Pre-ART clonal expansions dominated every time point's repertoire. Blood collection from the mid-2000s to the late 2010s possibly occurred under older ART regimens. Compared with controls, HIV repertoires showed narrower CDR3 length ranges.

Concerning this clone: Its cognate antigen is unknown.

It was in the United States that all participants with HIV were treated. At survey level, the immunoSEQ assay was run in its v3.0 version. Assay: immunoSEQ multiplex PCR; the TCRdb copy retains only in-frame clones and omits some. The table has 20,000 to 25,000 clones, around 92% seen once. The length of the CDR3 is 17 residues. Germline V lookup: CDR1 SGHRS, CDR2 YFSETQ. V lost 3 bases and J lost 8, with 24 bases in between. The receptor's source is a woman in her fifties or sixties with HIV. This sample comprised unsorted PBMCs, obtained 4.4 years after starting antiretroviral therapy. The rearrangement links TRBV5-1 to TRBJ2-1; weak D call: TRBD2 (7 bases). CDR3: CASSSDRGRGASDEQFF. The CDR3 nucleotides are TGCGCCAGCAGCTCCGACCGGGGGAGGGGGGCATCGGATGAGCAGTTCTTC.